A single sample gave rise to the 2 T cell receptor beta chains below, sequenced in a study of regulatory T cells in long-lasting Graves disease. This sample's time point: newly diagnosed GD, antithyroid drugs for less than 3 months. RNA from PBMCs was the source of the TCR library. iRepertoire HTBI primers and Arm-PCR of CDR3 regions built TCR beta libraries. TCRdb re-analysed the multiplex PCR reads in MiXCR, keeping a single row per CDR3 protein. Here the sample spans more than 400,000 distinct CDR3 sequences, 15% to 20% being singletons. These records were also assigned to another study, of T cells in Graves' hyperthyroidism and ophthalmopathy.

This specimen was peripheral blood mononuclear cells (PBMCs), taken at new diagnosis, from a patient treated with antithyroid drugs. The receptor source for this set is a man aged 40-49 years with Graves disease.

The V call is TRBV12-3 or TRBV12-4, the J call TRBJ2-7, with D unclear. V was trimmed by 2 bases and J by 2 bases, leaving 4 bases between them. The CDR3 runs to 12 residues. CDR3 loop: CASSLWTYEQYF. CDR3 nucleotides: TGTGCCAGCAGTTTATGGACCTACGAGCAGTACTTC.

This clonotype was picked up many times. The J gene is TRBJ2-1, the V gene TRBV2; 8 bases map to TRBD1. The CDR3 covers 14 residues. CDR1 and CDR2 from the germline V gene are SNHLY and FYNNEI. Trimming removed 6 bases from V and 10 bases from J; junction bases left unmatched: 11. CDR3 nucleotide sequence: TGTGCCAGCAGGGGAAGTAGGACAGGGAGGGAGCAGTTCTTC. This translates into CASRGSRTGREQFF.